This is a list of T cell receptor beta chains from one sample in a study of OX40 agonist ivuxolimab in advanced cancers. Using immunoSEQ multiplex PCR, the repertoire was profiled, and TCRdb retains in-frame clones only, with some absent. The sample has around 31,000 clones, 75% to 90% seen once; the top ten hold 31%. The specimen was CD4+ or CD8+ T cells sorted from blood, collected in a trial of the OX40 agonist ivuxolimab. Receptors originate from an adult with an advanced solid tumor such as melanoma, head and neck, liver or kidney cancer. The CDR3 runs from the conserved cysteine through the conserved F or W. Fields, in order: clone size, V gene, J gene, D gene, CDR3 DNA, CDR3 protein. A D gene is named only where the DNA matches it firmly. Size is omitted from some rows. Given values are once, few, many or a class for expanded clones.

clone size: .
V gene: TRBV25-1
J gene: TRBJ2-3
D gene: .
CDR3 DNA: TGTGCCAGCAGTGAATTTGGGGGTGAGGTCACAGATACGCAGTATTTT
CDR3 protein: CASSEFGGEVTDTQYF

clone size: .
V gene: TRBV5-1
J gene: TRBJ2-1
D gene: .
CDR3 DNA: TGCGCCAGCAGCTTGGAGTCCGGCAATGAGCAGTTCTTC
CDR3 protein: CASSLESGNEQFF

clone size: .
V gene: TRBV4-1
J gene: TRBJ2-7
D gene: .
CDR3 DNA: TGCGCCAGCAGCCAAGTTACAGGAGTCTCCTACGAGCAGTACTTC
CDR3 protein: CASSQVTGVSYEQYF

clone size: .
V gene: TRBV5-6
J gene: TRBJ2-1
D gene: TRBD2
CDR3 DNA: TGTGCCAGCAGCCCGGGACTAGCAGTATACAATGAGCAGTTCTTC
CDR3 protein: CASSPGLAVYNEQFF

clone size: .
V gene: TRBV6-1
J gene: TRBJ1-5
D gene: TRBD1
CDR3 DNA: TGTGCCAGCAGTGATAGGGGGCGAGACAATCAGCCCCAGCATTTT
CDR3 protein: CASSDRGRDNQPQHF

clone size: .
V gene: TRBV15
J gene: TRBJ2-5
D gene: .
CDR3 DNA: TGTGCCACCAGCAGAGACAGGGGTAGGGAGACCCAGTACTTC
CDR3 protein: CATSRDRGRETQYF

clone size: .
V gene: TRBV5-1
J gene: TRBJ2-5
D gene: .
CDR3 DNA: TGCGCCAGCAGCCCTACTACGGACAGTCCGACCCAGTACTTC
CDR3 protein: CASSPTTDSPTQYF

clone size: few
V gene: TRBV28
J gene: TRBJ1-1
D gene: .
CDR3 DNA: TGTGCCAGCAGTTTGGAAGGGATTCCCCCCTTTTCTGAAGCTTTCTTT
CDR3 protein: CASSLEGIPPFSEAFF

clone size: .
V gene: TRBV6-1
J gene: TRBJ2-1
D gene: .
CDR3 DNA: TGTGCCAGCAGTGAATCCCCTAGCTTCGTCTACAATGAGCAGTTCTTC
CDR3 protein: CASSESPSFVYNEQFF

clone size: .
V gene: TRBV5-1
J gene: TRBJ2-5
D gene: TRBD2
CDR3 DNA: TGCGCCAGCAGCTTTGTGGGACTAGAGGAAGAGACCCAGTACTTC
CDR3 protein: CASSFVGLEEETQYF

clone size: .
V gene: TRBV9
J gene: TRBJ2-7
D gene: .
CDR3 DNA: TGTGCCAGCAGCCCCCGCCGAACCGGGGGCTACGAGCAGTACTTC
CDR3 protein: CASSPRRTGGYEQYF

clone size: .
V gene: TRBV7-6
J gene: TRBJ2-1
D gene: .
CDR3 DNA: TGTGCCAGCAGCTTATGGGAGTCTAGATACAATGAGCAGTTCTTC
CDR3 protein: CASSLWESRYNEQFF

clone size: .
V gene: TRBV29-1
J gene: TRBJ2-5
D gene: .
CDR3 DNA: TGCAGCGTTGAAAGGTCACAGACCAAGGAGACCCAGTACTTC
CDR3 protein: CSVERSQTKETQYF

clone size: many
V gene: TRBV2
J gene: TRBJ1-4
D gene: TRBD1
CDR3 DNA: TGTGCCAGCAGTGACGTCCAGGGGGCGGCTGAAAAACTGTTTTTT
CDR3 protein: CASSDVQGAAEKLFF

clone size: .
V gene: TRBV27
J gene: TRBJ1-5
D gene: .
CDR3 DNA: TGTGCCAGCAGAAGGAGTTCCCAGCCCCAGCATTTT
CDR3 protein: CASRRSSQPQHF

clone size: .
V gene: TRBV6-6
J gene: TRBJ2-1
D gene: .
CDR3 DNA: TGTGCCAGCAGTTACGTCCCCATGGGGATAGAGAATGAGCAGTTCTTC
CDR3 protein: CASSYVPMGIENEQFF

clone size: .
V gene: TRBV7-8
J gene: TRBJ2-1
D gene: TRBD2
CDR3 DNA: TGTGCCAGCAGCTTAGGAGGGACTAGCGGGGTTTATAGCTCCTACAATGAGCAGTTCTTC
CDR3 protein: CASSLGGTSGVYSSYNEQFF

clone size: .
V gene: TRBV11-1
J gene: TRBJ2-1
D gene: .
CDR3 DNA: TGTGCCAGCAGCTTAGGCTCCCCAGAGCAGTTCTTC
CDR3 protein: CASSLGSPEQFF

clone size: .
V gene: TRBV4-3
J gene: TRBJ2-1
D gene: TRBD2
CDR3 DNA: TGCGCCAGCAGCTTGGGGGGGGACAATGAGCAGTTCTTC
CDR3 protein: CASSLGGDNEQFF

clone size: .
V gene: TRBV28
J gene: TRBJ2-7
D gene: TRBD2
CDR3 DNA: TGTGCCAGCAGTTTATTGAGTGGGAGGGCCGGAGAGCAGTACTTC
CDR3 protein: CASSLLSGRAGEQYF

clone size: .
V gene: TRBV7-3
J gene: TRBJ1-1
D gene: .
CDR3 DNA: TGTGCCAGCAGCTTAGTTGGAAACACTGAAGCTTTCTTT
CDR3 protein: CASSLVGNTEAFF

clone size: few
V gene: TRBV19
J gene: TRBJ2-2
D gene: .
CDR3 DNA: TGTGCCAGTGACCACGGAACGAACACCGGGGAGCTGTTTTTT
CDR3 protein: CASDHGTNTGELFF

clone size: .
V gene: TRBV27
J gene: TRBJ2-7
D gene: TRBD1
CDR3 DNA: TGTGCCAGCAGTCTCCGGACAGGGGGTGACGAGCAGTACTTC
CDR3 protein: CASSLRTGGDEQYF

clone size: few
V gene: TRBV7-9
J gene: TRBJ1-5
D gene: .
CDR3 DNA: TGTGCCAGCAGCTTAGGTAGCCAGCCCCAGCATTTT
CDR3 protein: CASSLGSQPQHF

clone size: .
V gene: TRBV7-7
J gene: TRBJ1-3
D gene: .
CDR3 DNA: TGTGCCAGCAGCCCCGACAGGACCGGAAACACCATATATTTT
CDR3 protein: CASSPDRTGNTIYF

clone size: few
V gene: TRBV19
J gene: TRBJ2-1
D gene: TRBD2
CDR3 DNA: TGTGCCAGTGCCGGACTAGCCTTGCTCAATGAGCAGTTCTTC
CDR3 protein: CASAGLALLNEQFF

clone size: .
V gene: TRBV15
J gene: TRBJ2-1
D gene: .
CDR3 DNA: TGTGCCACCAGCAGAGATAGGGGAACAGGGAGTAGAAATGAGCAGTTCTTC
CDR3 protein: CATSRDRGTGSRNEQFF

clone size: .
V gene: TRBV7-8
J gene: TRBJ1-3
D gene: .
CDR3 DNA: TGTGCCAGCAACGAGGGAGGTTCTGGAAACACCATATATTTT
CDR3 protein: CASNEGGSGNTIYF

clone size: .
V gene: TRBV18
J gene: TRBJ2-7
D gene: .
CDR3 DNA: TGTGCCAGCTCACCACCACTTTCCTACGAGCAGTACTTC
CDR3 protein: CASSPPLSYEQYF

clone size: .
V gene: TRBV9
J gene: TRBJ2-7
D gene: .
CDR3 DNA: TGTGCCAGCAGCCCCGGATGGGCCGGCTACGAGCAGTACTTC
CDR3 protein: CASSPGWAGYEQYF

clone size: .
V gene: TRBV30
J gene: TRBJ2-7
D gene: .
CDR3 DNA: TGTGCCTGGAGTGTACTCTCAGGGGGGGACTACGAGCAGTACTTC
CDR3 protein: CAWSVLSGGDYEQYF